The source of this T cell receptor beta chain is a study of T-cell reconstitution after alpha-beta-depleted transplantation in children. Regarding the study as a whole: Surviving recipient cells, namely T cells and thymic progenitors, were the source of high day-60 TCRbeta diversity in some patients.

A TCRbeta library incorporating unique molecular identifiers was prepared. TCRdb re-analysed the PCR reads in MiXCR, keeping a single row per CDR3 protein. Here the sample spans about 210,000 distinct CDR3 sequences, under 20% being singletons. Details on this clonotype: Its antigen is still unknown.

CDR1 and CDR2 (germline): SGHTA, FQGNSA. The V end lost 3 bases, the J end lost 3 bases, and 7 bases lay between the germline ends. CDR3 length equals 13 residues. The receptor was derived from a male patient aged 2-9 years who had a stem cell transplant for acute lymphoblastic leukemia, so the T cells may come from the graft donor. The J gene is TRBJ2-3, the V gene TRBV7-2; D is ambiguous. The starting material was PBMCs, mostly from graft donor cells, obtained 360 days after TCRalphabeta/CD19-depleted stem cell transplant. The CDR3: CASSLFSTDTQYF. CDR3 bases: TGTGCCAGCAGCTTGTTCAGTACAGATACGCAGTATTTT.